This is a list of T cell receptor beta chains from one sample in a study of graft-versus-host responses after intestinal transplantation. The antigens for these receptors are not known. The method was immunoSEQ multiplex PCR; TCRdb's version includes in-frame clones alone and lacks a portion of them. The sample lists about 70,000 clones, about 90% occurring once. Material: unstimulated CD8+ T cells sorted from spleen or lymph node cells, obtained before transplant. Every receptor here comes from a human donor who was the organ donor for an intestinal transplant. CDR3s include the opening cysteine and the closing phenylalanine or tryptophan. The order of the fields is V gene, J gene, D gene, CDR3 length, clone size, CDR3 DNA, CDR3 protein. A D gene is named only where the DNA matches it firmly. Expanded clones get a size class; other rows say once, few or many, or leave the size out.

v_call: TRBV5-1
j_call: TRBJ1-2
d_call: NA
cdr3_length: 12
clone_size: NA
cdr3_nt: TGCGCCAGCAGCTTGGCTGGGACAGGCTACACCTTC
cdr3_aa: CASSLAGTGYTF

v_call: TRBV18
j_call: TRBJ1-5
d_call: TRBD1
cdr3_length: 17
clone_size: NA
cdr3_nt: TGTGCCAGCTCAGGCGAGCTCGGTGACAGGGGCAATCAGCCCCAGCATTTT
cdr3_aa: CASSGELGDRGNQPQHF

v_call: TRBV29-1
j_call: TRBJ2-1
d_call: TRBD2
cdr3_length: 19
clone_size: NA
cdr3_nt: TGCAGCGTTGAAGAAAAAAAATCAAGACTAGCGGGGGGGGACAATGAGCAGTTCTTC
cdr3_aa: CSVEEKKSRLAGGDNEQFF

v_call: TRBV9
j_call: TRBJ2-3
d_call: TRBD1
cdr3_length: 15
clone_size: NA
cdr3_nt: TGTGCCAGCAGCGTTAGGGACAGGGACACAGATACGCAGTATTTT
cdr3_aa: CASSVRDRDTDTQYF

v_call: TRBV7-9
j_call: TRBJ1-1
d_call: TRBD1
cdr3_length: 17
clone_size: NA
cdr3_nt: TGTGCCAGCAGCTCCTTCGTGCCGGGACAGACTGACTCTGAAGCTTTCTTT
cdr3_aa: CASSSFVPGQTDSEAFF

v_call: TRBV5-1
j_call: TRBJ2-5
d_call: NA
cdr3_length: 14
clone_size: NA
cdr3_nt: TGCGCCAGCAGCACCGACACGTACCAAGAGACCCAGTACTTC
cdr3_aa: CASSTDTYQETQYF

v_call: TRBV5-4
j_call: TRBJ1-2
d_call: NA
cdr3_length: 12
clone_size: NA
cdr3_nt: TGTGCCATCGGACAGAATAACTATGGCTACACCTTC
cdr3_aa: CAIGQNNYGYTF

v_call: TRBV2
j_call: TRBJ2-2
d_call: TRBD2
cdr3_length: 21
clone_size: NA
cdr3_nt: TGTGCCAGCAGTGAAAAGTCTAGGGGTGGCGGGGGGAACCTGAACACCGGGGAGCTGTTTTTT
cdr3_aa: CASSEKSRGGGGNLNTGELFF

v_call: TRBV10-3
j_call: TRBJ1-5
d_call: NA
cdr3_length: 17
clone_size: NA
cdr3_nt: TGTGCCATCAGTGAGTATCGGGCGGGAGCACGGGTTCAGCCCCAGCATTTT
cdr3_aa: CAISEYRAGARVQPQHF

v_call: TRBV7-9
j_call: TRBJ2-5
d_call: NA
cdr3_length: 16
clone_size: NA
cdr3_nt: TGTGCCAGCAGCTTAAGGTACCGGGGGTCAGGGAAGACCCAGTACTTC
cdr3_aa: CASSLRYRGSGKTQYF

v_call: TRBV11-2
j_call: TRBJ1-3
d_call: NA
cdr3_length: 16
clone_size: few
cdr3_nt: TGTGCCAGCAGCTTAGATTTCGACTCCTCTGGAAACACCATATATTTT
cdr3_aa: CASSLDFDSSGNTIYF

v_call: TRBV4-1
j_call: TRBJ2-1
d_call: NA
cdr3_length: 15
clone_size: NA
cdr3_nt: TGCGCCAGCAGCCAGGGCACAAGCTCCTACAATGAGCAGTTCTTC
cdr3_aa: CASSQGTSSYNEQFF

v_call: TRBV15
j_call: TRBJ1-4
d_call: TRBD1
cdr3_length: 15
clone_size: NA
cdr3_nt: TGTGCCACCAGCAGAGAGACAGGGGGCTACGAAAAACTGTTTTTT
cdr3_aa: CATSRETGGYEKLFF

v_call: TRBV10-3
j_call: TRBJ1-2
d_call: NA
cdr3_length: 17
clone_size: NA
cdr3_nt: TGTGCCATCATGAGGGAGGGTACTAACCCAGTTTTCTATGGCTACACCTTC
cdr3_aa: CAIMREGTNPVFYGYTF

v_call: TRBV6-4
j_call: TRBJ1-2
d_call: TRBD1
cdr3_length: 13
clone_size: NA
cdr3_nt: TGTGCCAGCAGTGAGACAGGGGACTATGGCTACACCTTC
cdr3_aa: CASSETGDYGYTF

v_call: TRBV5-1
j_call: TRBJ2-3
d_call: TRBD2
cdr3_length: 16
clone_size: NA
cdr3_nt: TGCGCCAGCAGCGGCACTAGCGGGGGGGAAACAGATACGCAGTATTTT
cdr3_aa: CASSGTSGGETDTQYF

v_call: TRBV11-2
j_call: TRBJ1-4
d_call: NA
cdr3_length: 15
clone_size: NA
cdr3_nt: TGTGCCAGCAGCTTAGAGGGGCTGGCTAATGAAAAACTGTTTTTT
cdr3_aa: CASSLEGLANEKLFF

v_call: TRBV4-2
j_call: TRBJ2-3
d_call: TRBD2
cdr3_length: 17
clone_size: NA
cdr3_nt: TGTGCCAGCAGCCAAACCACTAGCGGGGGTGGCACAGATACGCAGTATTTT
cdr3_aa: CASSQTTSGGGTDTQYF

v_call: TRBV6-5
j_call: TRBJ1-5
d_call: TRBD1
cdr3_length: 14
clone_size: NA
cdr3_nt: TGTGCCAGCAGCCCGGGACAGGGCAATCAGCCCCAGCATTTT
cdr3_aa: CASSPGQGNQPQHF

v_call: TRBV29-1
j_call: TRBJ1-3
d_call: NA
cdr3_length: 14
clone_size: NA
cdr3_nt: TGCAGCGCCGTACCGCTAAGTCCTGGAAACACCATATATTTT
cdr3_aa: CSAVPLSPGNTIYF

v_call: TRBV11-3
j_call: TRBJ1-1
d_call: NA
cdr3_length: 15
clone_size: NA
cdr3_nt: TGTGCCAGCAGCCTTAGAGGGCCTCCGAAGACTGAAGCTTTCTTT
cdr3_aa: CASSLRGPPKTEAFF

v_call: TRBV10-3
j_call: TRBJ2-6
d_call: TRBD1
cdr3_length: 18
clone_size: NA
cdr3_nt: TGTGCCATCAGAGAGTCTTGGGACAGGGGTGCGGGGGCCAACGTCCTGACTTTC
cdr3_aa: CAIRESWDRGAGANVLTF

v_call: TRBV6-5
j_call: TRBJ1-6
d_call: NA
cdr3_length: 13
clone_size: once
cdr3_nt: TGTGCCAGCAGTATCACAGGGAACTCACCCCTCCACTTT
cdr3_aa: CASSITGNSPLHF

v_call: TRBV27
j_call: TRBJ1-5
d_call: TRBD1
cdr3_length: 17
clone_size: once
cdr3_nt: TGTGCCAGCAGCCCCATTAGGACAGGCTATAGCAATCAGCCCCAGCATTTT
cdr3_aa: CASSPIRTGYSNQPQHF

v_call: TRBV5-6
j_call: TRBJ1-2
d_call: NA
cdr3_length: 16
clone_size: NA
cdr3_nt: TGTGCCAGCGGGGGGGAATTGGGCAGTCCGAACTATGGCTACACCTTC
cdr3_aa: CASGGELGSPNYGYTF

v_call: TRBV6-6
j_call: TRBJ1-2
d_call: NA
cdr3_length: 11
clone_size: NA
cdr3_nt: TGTGCCAGCTTACGGGGTGACGGCTACACCTTC
cdr3_aa: CASLRGDGYTF

v_call: TRBV4-3
j_call: TRBJ2-3
d_call: TRBD2
cdr3_length: 17
clone_size: NA
cdr3_nt: TGCGCCAGCAGCCAAGATCGGTATAGCGGGGCGGGAGATACGCAGTATTTT
cdr3_aa: CASSQDRYSGAGDTQYF

v_call: TRBV6-5
j_call: TRBJ2-4
d_call: TRBD1
cdr3_length: 15
clone_size: once
cdr3_nt: TGTGCCAGCAGTTTCACAGGGGGCGCATCCGACATTCAGTACTTC
cdr3_aa: CASSFTGGASDIQYF

v_call: TRBV30
j_call: TRBJ1-2
d_call: NA
cdr3_length: 14
clone_size: NA
cdr3_nt: TGTGCCTGGAGTGTGGGAGGGGTTCACTATGGCTACACCTTC
cdr3_aa: CAWSVGGVHYGYTF

v_call: TRBV11-3
j_call: TRBJ2-2
d_call: TRBD2
cdr3_length: 16
clone_size: NA
cdr3_nt: TGTGCCAGCAGCTTAGAGCCTAGCGGGGGTACCGGGGAGCTGTTTTTT
cdr3_aa: CASSLEPSGGTGELFF

v_call: TRBV5-6
j_call: TRBJ1-1
d_call: TRBD1
cdr3_length: 18
clone_size: NA
cdr3_nt: TGTGCCAGCAGCGACTGGGACAGCCCCACGAGGAGAGGGACTGAAGCTTTCTTT
cdr3_aa: CASSDWDSPTRRGTEAFF

v_call: TRBV6-5
j_call: TRBJ1-2
d_call: NA
cdr3_length: 14
clone_size: NA
cdr3_nt: TGTGCCAGCAGTTATGCGAGGGCCTGGGAGGGCTACACCTTC
cdr3_aa: CASSYARAWEGYTF

v_call: TRBV7-6
j_call: TRBJ1-2
d_call: TRBD1
cdr3_length: 17
clone_size: NA
cdr3_nt: TGTGCCAGCAGCTTAGAGGTTGGTCAGGGGGCCGACTATGGCTACACCTTC
cdr3_aa: CASSLEVGQGADYGYTF

v_call: TRBV7-8
j_call: TRBJ2-2
d_call: TRBD2
cdr3_length: 17
clone_size: NA
cdr3_nt: TGTGCCAGCAGCCCCGGGGGGCGGGGGGATTACACCGGGGAGCTGTTTTTT
cdr3_aa: CASSPGGRGDYTGELFF